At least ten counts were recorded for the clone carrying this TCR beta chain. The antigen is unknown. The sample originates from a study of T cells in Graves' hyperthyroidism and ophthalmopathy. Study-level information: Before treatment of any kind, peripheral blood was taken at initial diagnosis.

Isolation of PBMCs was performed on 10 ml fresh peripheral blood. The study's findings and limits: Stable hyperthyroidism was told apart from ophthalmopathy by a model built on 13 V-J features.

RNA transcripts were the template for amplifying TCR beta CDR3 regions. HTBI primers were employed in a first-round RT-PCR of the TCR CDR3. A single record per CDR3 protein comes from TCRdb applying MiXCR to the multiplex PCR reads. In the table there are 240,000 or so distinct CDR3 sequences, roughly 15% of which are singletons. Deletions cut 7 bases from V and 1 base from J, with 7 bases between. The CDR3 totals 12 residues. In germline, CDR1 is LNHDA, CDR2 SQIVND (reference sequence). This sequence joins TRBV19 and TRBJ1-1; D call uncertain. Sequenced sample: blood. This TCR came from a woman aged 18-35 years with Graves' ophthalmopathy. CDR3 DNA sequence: TGTGCCAGTAACGACGGGAACACTGAAGCTTTCTTT. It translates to CASNDGNTEAFF.